The present entry profiles one T cell receptor beta chain with its context. PCR amplification relied on 60 Vbeta primers (plus 13 Jbeta primers). TCRdb's table, derived via immunoSEQ multiplex PCR, lists solely in-frame clones and lacks some. This table holds under 200,000 clones, approximately 77% found once. V lost 6 bases and J lost 7, with 27 bases in between. The germline CDR1 and CDR2 sequences are MNHEY and SMNVEV (reference sequence). CDR3 size: 17 residues. This sample was taken from a study of cytomegalovirus exposure and HLA in healthy donors. The TCR sequence derives from a male donor in good health and CMV-seropositive. Sequenced material: PBMCs. This chain links TRBV27 with TRBJ1-1; D is possibly TRBD1 (6 bases). This CDR3 is CASSPLHRLTGTGEAFF. In DNA, the CDR3 is TGTGCCAGCAGCCCCCTGCATCGACTTACAGGGACGGGTGAAGCTTTCTTT.